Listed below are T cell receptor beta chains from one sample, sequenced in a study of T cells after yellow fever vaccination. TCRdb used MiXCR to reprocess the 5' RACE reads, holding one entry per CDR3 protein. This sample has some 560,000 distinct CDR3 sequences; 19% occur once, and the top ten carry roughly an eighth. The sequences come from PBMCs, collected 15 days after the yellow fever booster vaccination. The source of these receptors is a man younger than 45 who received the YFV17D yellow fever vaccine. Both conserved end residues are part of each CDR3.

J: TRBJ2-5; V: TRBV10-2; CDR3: CASKGLAGGRETQYF
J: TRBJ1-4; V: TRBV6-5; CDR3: CASSYHTYEKLFF
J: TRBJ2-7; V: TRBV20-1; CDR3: CSAGTSGRYEQYF
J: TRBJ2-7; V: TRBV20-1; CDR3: CSWGPLRDEQYF
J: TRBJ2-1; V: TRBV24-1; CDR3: CATSDKGQGAGNEQFF
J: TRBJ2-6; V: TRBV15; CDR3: CATSGTGAGANVLTF
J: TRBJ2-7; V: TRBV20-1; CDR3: CSARGGTSGSLGEQYF
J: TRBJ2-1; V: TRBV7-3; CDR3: CASSFSGGSYNEQFF
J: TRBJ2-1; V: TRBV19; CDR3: CASKTYNEQFF
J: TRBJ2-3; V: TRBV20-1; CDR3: CSAPSGRGPDTQYF
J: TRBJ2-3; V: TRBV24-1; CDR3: CATSDPGRTDTQYF
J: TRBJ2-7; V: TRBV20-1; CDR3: CSASSSSSHYEQYF
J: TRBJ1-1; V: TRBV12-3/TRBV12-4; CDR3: CASSSPGQGKMNTEAFF
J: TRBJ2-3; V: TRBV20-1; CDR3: CSVGRGADTQYF
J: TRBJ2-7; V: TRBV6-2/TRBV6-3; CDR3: CASRTAGTYEQYF
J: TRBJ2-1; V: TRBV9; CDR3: CASSVGGWDPQFF
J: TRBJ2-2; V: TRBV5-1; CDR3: CASSFQGQGGTGELFF
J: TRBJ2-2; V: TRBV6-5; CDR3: CASSYGGDLTGELFF
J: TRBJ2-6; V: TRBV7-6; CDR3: CASSLGGGGITSGANVLTF
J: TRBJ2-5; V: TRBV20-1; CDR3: CSASLGLLGETQYF
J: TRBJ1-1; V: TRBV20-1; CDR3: CSARDGQLNTEAFF
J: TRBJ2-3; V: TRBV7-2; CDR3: CASSPRDQGLGDTQYF
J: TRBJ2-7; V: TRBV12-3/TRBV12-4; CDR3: CASSLHQGWPEQYF
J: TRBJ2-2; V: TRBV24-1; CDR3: CATDAARHFTGELFF
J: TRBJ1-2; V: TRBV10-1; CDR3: CASSEPGGYGYTF
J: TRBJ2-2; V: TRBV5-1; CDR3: CASSLKQGINTGELFF
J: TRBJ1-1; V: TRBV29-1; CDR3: CSVRTGQYTEAFF
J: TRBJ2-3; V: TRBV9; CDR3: CASSARTSGSVKVDTQYF
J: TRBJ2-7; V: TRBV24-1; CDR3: CATSTPEGPRYEQYF
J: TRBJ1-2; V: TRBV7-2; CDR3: CASTNTGGVYGYTF
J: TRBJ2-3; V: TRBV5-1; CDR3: CASSLGQPADTQYF
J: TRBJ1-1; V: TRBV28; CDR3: CASRKQGDTEAFF
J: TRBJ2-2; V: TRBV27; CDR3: CASSLSGGKVTGELFF
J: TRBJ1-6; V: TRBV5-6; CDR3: CASSSAGTPVGSPLHF
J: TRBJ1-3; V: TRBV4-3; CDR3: CASSQRRSSSGNTTYF
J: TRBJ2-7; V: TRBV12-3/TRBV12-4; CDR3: CASSLRLADEQYF
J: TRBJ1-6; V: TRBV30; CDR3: CACAGTQKRPLHF
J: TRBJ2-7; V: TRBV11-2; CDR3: CASSFGSRYYEQYF
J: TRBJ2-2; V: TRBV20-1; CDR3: CSATGTGPGELFF
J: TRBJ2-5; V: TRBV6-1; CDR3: CASSEPRLAGNQETQYF
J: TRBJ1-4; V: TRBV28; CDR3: CASSQDRVLFGGEKLFF